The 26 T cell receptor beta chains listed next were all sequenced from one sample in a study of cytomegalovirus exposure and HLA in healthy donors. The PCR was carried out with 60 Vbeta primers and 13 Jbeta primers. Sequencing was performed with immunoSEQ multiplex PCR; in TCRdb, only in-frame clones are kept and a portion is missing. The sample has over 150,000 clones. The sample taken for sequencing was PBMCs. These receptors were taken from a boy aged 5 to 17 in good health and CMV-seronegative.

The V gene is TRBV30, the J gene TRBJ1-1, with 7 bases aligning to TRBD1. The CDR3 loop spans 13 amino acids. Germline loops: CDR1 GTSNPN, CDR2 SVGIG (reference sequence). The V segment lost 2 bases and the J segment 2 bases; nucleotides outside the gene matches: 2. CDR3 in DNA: TGTGCCTGGAGTTGGGACAGAAACACTGAAGCTTTCTTT. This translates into CAWSWDRNTEAFF.

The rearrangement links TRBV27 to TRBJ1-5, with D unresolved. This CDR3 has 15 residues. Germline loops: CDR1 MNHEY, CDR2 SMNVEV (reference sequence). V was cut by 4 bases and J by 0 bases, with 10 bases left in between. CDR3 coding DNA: TGTGCCAGCAGTTCCGGGGAACATAGCAATCAGCCCCAGCATTTT. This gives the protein CASSSGEHSNQPQHF.

The CDR3 region is CATSDAVGGGYEQYF. The CDR3 region has the DNA TGTGCCACCAGCGATGCGGTTGGGGGGGGCTACGAGCAGTACTTC. The V call is TRBV15, the J call TRBJ2-7; 7 bases map to TRBD2. From germline, CDR1 is LNHNV and CDR2 YYDKDF (reference sequence). This CDR3 has 15 amino acids. V was clipped by 5 bases and J by 3 bases; unmatched bases: 10. Combining the CDR3 with reference TRBV15 and TRBJ2-7 gives the whole variable domain DAMVIQNPRYQVTQFGKPVTLSCSQTLNHNVMYWYQQKSSQAPKLLFHYYDKDFNNEADTPDNFQSRRPNTSFCFLDIRSPGLGDTAMYLCATSDAVGGGYEQYFGPGTRLTVT.

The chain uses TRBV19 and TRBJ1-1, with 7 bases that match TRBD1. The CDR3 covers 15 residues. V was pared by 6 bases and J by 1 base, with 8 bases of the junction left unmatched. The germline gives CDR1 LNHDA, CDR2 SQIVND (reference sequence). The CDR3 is CASSRQGGPNTEAFF. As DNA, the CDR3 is TGTGCCAGTAGCCGACAGGGTGGGCCGAACACTGAAGCTTTCTTT. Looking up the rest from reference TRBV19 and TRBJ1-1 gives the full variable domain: DGGITQSPKYLFRKEGQNVTLSCEQNLNHDAMYWYRQDPGQGLRLIYYSQIVNDFQKGDIAEGYSVSREKKESFPLTVTSAQKNPTAFYLCASSRQGGPNTEAFFGQGTRLTVV.

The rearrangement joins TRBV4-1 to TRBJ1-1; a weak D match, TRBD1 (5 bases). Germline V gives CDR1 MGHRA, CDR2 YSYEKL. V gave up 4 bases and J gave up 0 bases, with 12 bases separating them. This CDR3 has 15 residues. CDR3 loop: CASSLQGFMNTEAFF. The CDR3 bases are TGCGCCAGCAGCCTGCAGGGTTTTATGAACACTGAAGCTTTCTTT.

CDR3 sequence (DNA): TGTGCCAGCAGCCCGGAAGGGACAGTCAGAAACAATGAGCAGTTCTTC. Its protein is CASSPEGTVRNNEQFF. The chain uses TRBV5-4 and TRBJ2-1; 7 bases map to TRBD1. CDR1 SGHNT and CDR2 YYREEE come from the germline V gene (reference sequence). CDR3 length equals 16 residues. After removal of 4 bases from V and 5 bases from J, the junction contained 12 bases not matched to a gene.

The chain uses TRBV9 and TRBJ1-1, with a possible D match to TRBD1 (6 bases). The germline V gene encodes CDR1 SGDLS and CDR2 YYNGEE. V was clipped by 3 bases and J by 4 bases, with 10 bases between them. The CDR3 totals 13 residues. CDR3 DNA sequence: TGTGCCAGCAGCGCCACAGGGCGCACTGAAGCTTTCTTT. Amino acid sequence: CASSATGRTEAFF.

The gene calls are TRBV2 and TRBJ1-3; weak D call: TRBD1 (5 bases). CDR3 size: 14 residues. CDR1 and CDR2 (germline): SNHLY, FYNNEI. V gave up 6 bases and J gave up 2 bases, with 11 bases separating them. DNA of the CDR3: TGTGCCAGCAGGGGTCAGGGTGCTGGAAACACCATATATTTT. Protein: CASRGQGAGNTIYF.

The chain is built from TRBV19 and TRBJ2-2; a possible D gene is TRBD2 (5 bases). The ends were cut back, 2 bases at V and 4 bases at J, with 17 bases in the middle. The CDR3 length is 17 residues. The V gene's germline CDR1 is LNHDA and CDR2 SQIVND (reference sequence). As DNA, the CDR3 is TGTGCCAGTAGTATATTCGGGGTGGGGTTGGGCACCGGGGAGCTGTTTTTT. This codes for CASSIFGVGLGTGELFF.

CDR3 DNA sequence: TGCGCCAGCAGCATCTTTACAGGGGTACAGAACTATGGCTACACCTTC. Translating gives CASSIFTGVQNYGYTF. The V call is TRBV5-1, the J call TRBJ1-2; 7 bases agree with TRBD1. CDR3 length equals 16 residues. The germline V gene encodes CDR1 SGHRS and CDR2 YFSETQ. The V gene end was trimmed by 4 bases and the J gene end by 2 bases; junction bases not matched to a gene: 11.

CDR3 sequence reads: CASSPRGVSYEQYF. As DNA, the CDR3 is TGTGCCAGCAGTCCCCGGGGGGTCTCCTACGAGCAGTACTTC. The chain recombines TRBV6-5 with TRBJ2-5; 7 bases fit TRBD2. The DNA end is more similar to TRBJ2-7, so the J call may be wrong. Germline CDR1 MNHEY, CDR2 SVGAGI. This CDR3 has 14 amino acids.

The CDR3 reads CASSSRTGPRAGELFF. The CDR3 DNA follows: TGTGCCAGCAGCTCCAGGACAGGGCCTCGCGCCGGGGAGCTGTTTTTT. The J gene is TRBJ2-2, the V gene TRBV13; TRBD1 aligns across 8 bases. The trim removed 4 bases at V and 6 bases at J, leaving 10 bases unmatched. Germline V gene lookup returns CDR1 PRHDT and CDR2 FYEKMQ (reference sequence). The length of the CDR3 is 16 residues.

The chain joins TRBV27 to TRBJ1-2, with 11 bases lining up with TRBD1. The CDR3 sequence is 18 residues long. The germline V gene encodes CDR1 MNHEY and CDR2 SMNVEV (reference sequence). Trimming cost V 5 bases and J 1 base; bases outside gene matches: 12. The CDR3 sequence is CASSRYEDRGHDNYGYTF. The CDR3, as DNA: TGTGCCAGCAGTCGATACGAGGACAGGGGGCACGATAACTATGGCTACACCTTC.

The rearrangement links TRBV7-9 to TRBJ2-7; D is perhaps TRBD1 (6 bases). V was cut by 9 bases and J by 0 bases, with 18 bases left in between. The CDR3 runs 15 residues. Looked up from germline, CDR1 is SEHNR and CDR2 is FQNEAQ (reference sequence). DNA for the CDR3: TGTGCCAGTGAGCCCGGAACAGGGATCTCCTACGAGCAGTACTTC. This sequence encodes CASEPGTGISYEQYF.

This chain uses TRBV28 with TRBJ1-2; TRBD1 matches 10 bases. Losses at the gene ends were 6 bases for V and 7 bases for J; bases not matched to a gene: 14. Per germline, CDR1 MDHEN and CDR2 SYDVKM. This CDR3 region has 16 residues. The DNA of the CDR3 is TGTGCCAGCAGATTTTTAACCTCCGGGACAGGGGTTGGCTACACCTTC. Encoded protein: CASRFLTSGTGVGYTF.

In DNA, the CDR3 is TGTGCCAGCAGCCCTGCGACAGGAGTGGGTCAGCCCCAGCATTTT. This encodes CASSPATGVGQPQHF. V gene TRBV6-6 combines with J gene TRBJ1-5; D may be TRBD1 (6 bases). Germline lookup yields CDR1 MNHNY and CDR2 SVGAGI (reference sequence). Trimming removed 6 bases from V and 6 bases from J, with 18 bases in between. CDR3 length equals 15 residues.

This chain's CDR3 is CASSTMKFDRGHADTQYF. The CDR3 DNA sequence: TGTGCCAGCAGTACCATGAAGTTTGACAGGGGGCATGCAGATACGCAGTATTTT. The rearrangement uses TRBV28 and TRBJ2-3, with TRBD1 identical over 10 bases. The V and J ends lost 5 bases and 4 bases, in that order; junction bases with no gene match: 15. CDR1 is MDHEN and CDR2 is SYDVKM in the germline V gene. This CDR3 contains 18 residues. Full variable domain (remainder filled in from reference TRBV28 and TRBJ2-3): DVKVTQSSRYLVKRTGEKVFLECVQDMDHENMFWYRQDPGLGLRLIYFSYDVKMKEKGDIPEGYSVSREKKERFSLILESASTNQTSMYLCASSTMKFDRGHADTQYFGPGTRLTVL.

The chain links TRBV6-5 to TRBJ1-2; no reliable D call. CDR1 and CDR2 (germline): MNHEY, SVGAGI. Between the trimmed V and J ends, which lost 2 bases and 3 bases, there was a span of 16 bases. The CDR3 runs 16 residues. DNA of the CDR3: TGTGCCAGCAGTTACAATTCGGGGTATGAGGACTATGGCTACACCTTC. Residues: CASSYNSGYEDYGYTF.

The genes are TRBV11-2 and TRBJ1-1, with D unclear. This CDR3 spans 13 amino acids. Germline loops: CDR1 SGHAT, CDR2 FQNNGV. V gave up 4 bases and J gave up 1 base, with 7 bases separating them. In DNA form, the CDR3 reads TGTGCCAGCAGCTCACATACGAACACTGAAGCTTTCTTT. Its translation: CASSSHTNTEAFF.

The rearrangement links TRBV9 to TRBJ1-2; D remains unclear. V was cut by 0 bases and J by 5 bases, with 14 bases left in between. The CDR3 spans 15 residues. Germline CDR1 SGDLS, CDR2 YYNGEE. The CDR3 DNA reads TGTGCCAGCAGCGTAGGACGCGGGGATCTTTATGGCTACACCTTC. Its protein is CASSVGRGDLYGYTF.

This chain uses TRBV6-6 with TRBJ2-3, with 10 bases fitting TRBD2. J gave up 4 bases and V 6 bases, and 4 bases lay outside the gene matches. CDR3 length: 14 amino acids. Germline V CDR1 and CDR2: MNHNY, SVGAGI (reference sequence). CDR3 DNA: TGTGCCAGCAGCACTAGCGGGGCCGCAGATACGCAGTATTTT. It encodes CASSTSGAADTQYF.

CDR3 nucleotide sequence: TGTGCCAGCTCACCTCGGACAGGGTCGAGTACAGATACGCAGTATTTT. Encoded protein: CASSPRTGSSTDTQYF. This chain links TRBV18 with TRBJ2-3; 8 nucleotides line up with TRBD1. Unmatched junction bases numbered 8, after V lost 3 bases and J lost 3 bases. Germline CDR1 reads KGHSH; CDR2 reads LQKENI. CDR3 length: 16 residues. The full variable domain, in which reference TRBV18 and TRBJ2-3 provide the parts outside the CDR3, is NAGVMQNPRHLVRRRGQEARLRCSPMKGHSHVYWYRQLPEEGLKFMVYLQKENIIDESGMPKERFSAEFPKEGPSILRIQQVVRGDSAAYFCASSPRTGSSTDTQYFGPGTRLTVL.

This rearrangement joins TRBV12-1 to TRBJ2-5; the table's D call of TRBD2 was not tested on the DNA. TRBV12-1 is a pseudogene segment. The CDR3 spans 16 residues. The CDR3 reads CASSFAERGQKETQYF. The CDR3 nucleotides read TGTGCCAGCAGCTTTGCTGAGCGGGGCCAGAAAGAGACCCAGTACTTC.

The CDR3 spells CASRKGLQDSNQPQHF. Written as DNA, the CDR3 is TGTGCCAGCAGGAAAGGGCTACAGGACAGCAATCAGCCCCAGCATTTT. The chain is built from TRBV2 and TRBJ1-5; maybe TRBD1 (5 bases). This CDR3 is built from 16 residues. The germline gives CDR1 SNHLY, CDR2 FYNNEI. V gave up 6 bases and J gave up 1 base, with 16 bases separating them.

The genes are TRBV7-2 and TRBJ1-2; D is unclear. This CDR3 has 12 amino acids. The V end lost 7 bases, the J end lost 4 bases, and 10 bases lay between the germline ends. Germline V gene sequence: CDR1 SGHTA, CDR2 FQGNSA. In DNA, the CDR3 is TGTGCCAGCAACTCCCGGGGCTATGGCTACACCTTC. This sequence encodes CASNSRGYGYTF.

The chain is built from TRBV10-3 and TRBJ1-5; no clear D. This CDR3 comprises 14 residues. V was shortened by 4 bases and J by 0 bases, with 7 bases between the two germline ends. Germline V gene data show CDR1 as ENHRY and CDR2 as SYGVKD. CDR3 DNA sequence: TGTGCCATCAGTGTTCAGAATAGCAATCAGCCCCAGCATTTT. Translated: CAISVQNSNQPQHF.